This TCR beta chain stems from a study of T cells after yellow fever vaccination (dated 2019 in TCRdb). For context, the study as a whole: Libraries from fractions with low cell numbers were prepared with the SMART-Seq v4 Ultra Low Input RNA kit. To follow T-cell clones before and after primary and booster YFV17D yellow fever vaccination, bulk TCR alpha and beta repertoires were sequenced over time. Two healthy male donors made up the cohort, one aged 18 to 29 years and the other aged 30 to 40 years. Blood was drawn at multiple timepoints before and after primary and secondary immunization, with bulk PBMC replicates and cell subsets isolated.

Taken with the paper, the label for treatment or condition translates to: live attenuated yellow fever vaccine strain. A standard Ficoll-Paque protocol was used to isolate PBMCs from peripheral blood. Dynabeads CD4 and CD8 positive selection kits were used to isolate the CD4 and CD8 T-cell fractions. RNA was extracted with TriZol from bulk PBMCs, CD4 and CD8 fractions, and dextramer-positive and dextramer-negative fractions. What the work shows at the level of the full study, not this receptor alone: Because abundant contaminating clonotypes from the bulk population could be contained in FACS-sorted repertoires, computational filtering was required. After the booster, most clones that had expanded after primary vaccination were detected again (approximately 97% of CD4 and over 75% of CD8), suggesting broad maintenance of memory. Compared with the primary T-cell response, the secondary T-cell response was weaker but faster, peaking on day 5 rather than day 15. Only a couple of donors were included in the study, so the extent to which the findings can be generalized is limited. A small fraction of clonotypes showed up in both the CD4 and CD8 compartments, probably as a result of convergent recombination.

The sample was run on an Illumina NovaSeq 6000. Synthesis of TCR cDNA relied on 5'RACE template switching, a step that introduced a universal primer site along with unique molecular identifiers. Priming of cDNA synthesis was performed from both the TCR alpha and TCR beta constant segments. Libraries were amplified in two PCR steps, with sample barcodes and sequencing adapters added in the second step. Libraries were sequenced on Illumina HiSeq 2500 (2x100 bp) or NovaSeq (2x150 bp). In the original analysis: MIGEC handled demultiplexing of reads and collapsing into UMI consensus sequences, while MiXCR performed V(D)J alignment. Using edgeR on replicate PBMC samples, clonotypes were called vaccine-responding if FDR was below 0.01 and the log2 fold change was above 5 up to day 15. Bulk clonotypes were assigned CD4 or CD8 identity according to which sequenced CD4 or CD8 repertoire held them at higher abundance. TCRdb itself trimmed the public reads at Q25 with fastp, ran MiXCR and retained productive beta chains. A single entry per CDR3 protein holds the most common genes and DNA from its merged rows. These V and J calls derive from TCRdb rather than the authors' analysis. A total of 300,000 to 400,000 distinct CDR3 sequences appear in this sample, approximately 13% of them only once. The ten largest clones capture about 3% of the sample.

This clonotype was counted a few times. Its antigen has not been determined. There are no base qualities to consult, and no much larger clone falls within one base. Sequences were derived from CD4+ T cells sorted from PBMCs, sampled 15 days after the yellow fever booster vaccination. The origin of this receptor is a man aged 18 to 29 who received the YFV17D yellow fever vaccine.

The DNA is as follows: TGTGCCAGCAGCTTGGGCCGGGGGGGCCGGAGCCCAGATACGCAGTATTTT. Its protein reads: CASSLGRGGRSPDTQYF. The sequence links TRBV5-4 to TRBJ2-3, with 8 central nucleotides matching TRBD2. The CDR3 starts with the cysteine, ends with the phenylalanine, and has 17 residues. The CDR3 DNA has 51 bases and is translated from base 1. CDR1 SGHNT and CDR2 YYREEE were looked up in the germline V gene (reference sequence). After removal of 0 bases from V and 4 bases from J, the junction retains 10 bases not matched to a gene.